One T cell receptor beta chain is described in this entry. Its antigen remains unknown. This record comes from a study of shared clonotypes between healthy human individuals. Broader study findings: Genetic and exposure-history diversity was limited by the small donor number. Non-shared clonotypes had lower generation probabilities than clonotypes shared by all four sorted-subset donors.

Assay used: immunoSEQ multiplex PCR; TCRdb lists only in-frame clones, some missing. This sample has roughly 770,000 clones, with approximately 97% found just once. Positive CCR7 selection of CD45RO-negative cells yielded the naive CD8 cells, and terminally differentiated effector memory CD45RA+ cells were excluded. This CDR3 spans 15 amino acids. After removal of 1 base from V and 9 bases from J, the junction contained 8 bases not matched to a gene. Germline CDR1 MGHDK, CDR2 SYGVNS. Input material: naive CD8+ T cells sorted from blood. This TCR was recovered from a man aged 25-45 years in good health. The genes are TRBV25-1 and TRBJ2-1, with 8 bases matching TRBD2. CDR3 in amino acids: CASSELREGLGEQFF. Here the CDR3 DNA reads TGTGCCAGCAGTGAATTACGGGAGGGCCTGGGTGAGCAGTTCTTC.